The 11 T cell receptor beta chains below were found in one sample sequenced in a study of technical replicates of blood from a handful of donors. Profiling relied on immunoSEQ multiplex PCR, and the TCRdb table lists in-frame clones only, not all of them. Found here are 95,000 or so clones, roughly 96% of them singletons; the top ten hold 0.3% to 0.35%. What was sequenced was T cells isolated from PBMCs. The receptors originated from a human donor in good health.

The rearrangement links TRBV14 to TRBJ1-1, with 9 nucleotides matching TRBD1. Germline values: CDR1 SGHDN, CDR2 FVKESK. The V segment lost 2 bases and the J segment 3 bases; nucleotides outside the gene matches: 4. The CDR3 length is 15 residues. The CDR3 sequence: CASSQSGQGHTEAFF. The CDR3 DNA reads as TGTGCCAGCAGCCAAAGCGGACAGGGGCACACTGAAGCTTTCTTT.

This rearrangement joins TRBV28 to TRBJ1-2; 7 bases match TRBD1. Trimming at V came to 2 bases and at J to 6 bases, leaving 3 bases not matched to a gene. Germline V lookup: CDR1 MDHEN, CDR2 SYDVKM. The CDR3 sequence is 13 residues long. Here the CDR3 reads CASSLMGTDGYTF. The CDR3 nucleotides are TGTGCCAGCAGTTTAATGGGGACAGATGGCTACACCTTC.

The chain carries TRBV7-2 and TRBJ1-1; TRBD1 might be the D (5 bases). Germline loops: CDR1 SGHTA, CDR2 FQGNSA. V lost 7 bases and J 6 bases, leaving 12 bases between the germline ends. This CDR3 comprises 12 residues. For the CDR3, the DNA is TGTGCCAGCACCATGGGGGGGGCTGAAGCTTTCTTT. Protein sequence: CASTMGGAEAFF.

The rearrangement uses TRBV2 and TRBJ2-3, with D hard to call. This CDR3 is 14 amino acids long. V was clipped by 6 bases and J by 4 bases, with 14 bases between them. In germline, CDR1 is SNHLY, CDR2 FYNNEI. For the CDR3, the DNA is TGTGCCAGCAGCGCTATTTGGGCGTCAGATACGCAGTATTTT. Protein sequence: CASSAIWASDTQYF.

The genes are TRBV7-2 and TRBJ2-7, with a tentative D call TRBD1 (5 bases). This CDR3 has 14 residues. V lost 7 bases and J lost 6, with 19 bases in between. Looked up from germline, CDR1 is SGHTA and CDR2 is FQGNSA. Here the CDR3 DNA reads TGTGCCAGCAACTTCGACAGTGGTTCGGGCGAGCAGTACTTC. It is translated as CASNFDSGSGEQYF.

The V call is TRBV7-3, the J call TRBJ2-1; 8 nucleotides line up with TRBD2. Germline V gene sequence: CDR1 SGHTA, CDR2 FQGTGA. The trim removed 3 bases at V and 10 bases at J, leaving 5 bases unmatched. The length of the CDR3 is 13 residues. The CDR3 sequence: CASSLGLVEEQFF. CDR3 in DNA: TGTGCCAGCAGCTTGGGACTAGTGGAGGAGCAGTTCTTC. Filled out from reference TRBV7-3 and TRBJ2-1, the complete variable domain reads GAGVSQTPSNKVTEKGKYVELRCDPISGHTALYWYRQSLGQGPEFLIYFQGTGAADDSGLPNDRFFAVRPEGSVSTLKIQRTERGDSAVYLCASSLGLVEEQFFGPGTRLTVL.

This chain links TRBV10-3 with TRBJ1-6, with TRBD1 as a possible D gene (5 bases). Germline-derived CDR1 and CDR2 are ENHRY and SYGVKD. The V end lost 6 bases, the J end lost 7 bases, and 10 bases lay between the germline ends. The CDR3 runs to 13 residues. As DNA, the CDR3 is TGTGCCATCAGAAGACAGCCAAATTCACCCCTCCACTTT. This encodes CAIRRQPNSPLHF.

This chain joins TRBV18 and TRBJ2-3; 10 bases are shared with TRBD2. The V and J ends lost 7 bases and 1 base, in that order; junction bases with no gene match: 2. This CDR3 has 14 residues. Per germline, CDR1 KGHSH and CDR2 LQKENI. The CDR3 nucleotides are TGTGCCAGCTTACTAGCGGGACGCACAGATACGCAGTATTTT. Translation gives CASLLAGRTDTQYF.

The V and J genes are TRBV5-4 and TRBJ2-7, with D hard to call. V was shortened by 0 bases and J by 0 bases, with 13 bases between the two germline ends. Germline CDR1 is SGHNT and CDR2 is YYREEE (reference sequence). The CDR3 spans 16 residues. The CDR3 sequence: CASSLGILGSSYEQYF. The CDR3 region has the DNA TGTGCCAGCAGCTTGGGGATCCTAGGCAGCTCCTACGAGCAGTACTTC.

The chain uses TRBV5-6 and TRBJ1-4, with TRBD1 as a possible D gene (5 bases). This CDR3 comprises 16 residues. V was shortened by 0 bases and J by 0 bases, with 9 bases between the two germline ends. CDR1 is SGHDT, CDR2 YYEEEE, per germline. The DNA of the CDR3 is TGTGCCAGCAGCTTGGAAGGGGAGGCAACTAATGAAAAACTGTTTTTT. The encoded protein is CASSLEGEATNEKLFF.

The rearrangement links TRBV30 to TRBJ1-1; 8 bases line up with TRBD1. The trim removed 3 bases at V and 0 bases at J, leaving 12 bases unmatched. From germline, CDR1 is GTSNPN and CDR2 SVGIG (reference sequence). This CDR3 is built from 17 residues. The CDR3 loop is CAWSARDRHTLNTEAFF. CDR3 DNA: TGTGCCTGGAGCGCCAGGGACAGGCATACGCTGAACACTGAAGCTTTCTTT.